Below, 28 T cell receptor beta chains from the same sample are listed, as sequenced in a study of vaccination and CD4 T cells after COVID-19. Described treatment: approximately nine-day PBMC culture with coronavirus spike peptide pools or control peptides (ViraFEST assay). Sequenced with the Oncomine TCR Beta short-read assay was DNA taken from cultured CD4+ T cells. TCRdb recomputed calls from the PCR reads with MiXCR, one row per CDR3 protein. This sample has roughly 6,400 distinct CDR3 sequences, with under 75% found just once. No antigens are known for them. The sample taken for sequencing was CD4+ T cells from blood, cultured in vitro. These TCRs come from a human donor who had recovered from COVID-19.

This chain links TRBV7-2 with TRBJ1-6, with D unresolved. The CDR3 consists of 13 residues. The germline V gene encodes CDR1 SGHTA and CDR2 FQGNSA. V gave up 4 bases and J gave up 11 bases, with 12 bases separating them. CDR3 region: CASSSRQETPLHF. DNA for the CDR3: TGTGCCAGCAGCTCACGGCAGGAGACACCCCTCCACTTT.

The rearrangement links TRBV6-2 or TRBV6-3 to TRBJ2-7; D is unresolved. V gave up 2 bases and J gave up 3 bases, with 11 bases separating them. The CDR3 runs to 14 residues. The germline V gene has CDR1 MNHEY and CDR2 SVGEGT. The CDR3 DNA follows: TGTGCCAGCAGTTACATGGGCAGCAACTACGAGCAGTACTTC. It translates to CASSYMGSNYEQYF.

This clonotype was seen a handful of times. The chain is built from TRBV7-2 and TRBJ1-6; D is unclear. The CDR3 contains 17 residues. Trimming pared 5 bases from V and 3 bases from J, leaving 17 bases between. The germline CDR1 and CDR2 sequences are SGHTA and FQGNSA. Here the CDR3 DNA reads TGTGCCAGCAGCCGCGTCTCAGGAGCAGACTATAATTCACCCCTCCACTTT. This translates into CASSRVSGADYNSPLHF.

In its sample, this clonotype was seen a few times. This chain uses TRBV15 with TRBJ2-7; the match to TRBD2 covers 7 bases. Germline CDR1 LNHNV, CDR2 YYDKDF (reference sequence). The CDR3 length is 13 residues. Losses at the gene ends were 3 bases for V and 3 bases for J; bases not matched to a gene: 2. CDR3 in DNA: TGTGCCACCAGCAGGGCGGGGGTCTACGAGCAGTACTTC. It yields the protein CATSRAGVYEQYF.

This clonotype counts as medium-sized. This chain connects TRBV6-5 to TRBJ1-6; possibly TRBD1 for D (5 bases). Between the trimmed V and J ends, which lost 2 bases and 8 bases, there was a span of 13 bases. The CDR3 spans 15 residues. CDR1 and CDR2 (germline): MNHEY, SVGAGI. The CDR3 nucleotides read TGTGCCAGCAGTTACGTGGGGGGAGGAGATTCACCCCTCCACTTT. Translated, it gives CASSYVGGGDSPLHF.

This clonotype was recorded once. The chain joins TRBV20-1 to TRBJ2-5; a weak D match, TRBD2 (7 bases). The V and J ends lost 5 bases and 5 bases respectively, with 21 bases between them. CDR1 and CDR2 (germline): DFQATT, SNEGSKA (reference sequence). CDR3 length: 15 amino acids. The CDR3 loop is CSAPVGGGASETQYF. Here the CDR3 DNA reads TGCAGTGCTCCGGTGGGGGGGGGCGCGTCGGAGACCCAGTACTTC.

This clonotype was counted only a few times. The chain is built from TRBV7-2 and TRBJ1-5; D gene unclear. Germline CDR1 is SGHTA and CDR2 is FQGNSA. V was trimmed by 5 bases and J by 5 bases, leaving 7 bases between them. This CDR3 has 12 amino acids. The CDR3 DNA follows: TGTGCCAGCAGCGAGAGTTATCAGCCCCAGCATTTT. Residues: CASSESYQPQHF.

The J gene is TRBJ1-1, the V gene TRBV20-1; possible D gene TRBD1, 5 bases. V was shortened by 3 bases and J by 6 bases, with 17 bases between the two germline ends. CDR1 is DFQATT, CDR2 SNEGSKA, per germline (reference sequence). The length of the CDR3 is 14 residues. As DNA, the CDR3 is TGCAGTGCTAGTGTAGTTGAGGGGATCGCTGAAGCTTTCTTT. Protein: CSASVVEGIAEAFF.

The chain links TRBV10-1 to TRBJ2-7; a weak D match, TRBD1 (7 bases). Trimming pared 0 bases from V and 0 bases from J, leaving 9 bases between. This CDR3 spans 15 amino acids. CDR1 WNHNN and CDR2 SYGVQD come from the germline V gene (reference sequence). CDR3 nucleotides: TGCGCCAGCAGTGAGTCGGAGGGGGCCTCCTACGAGCAGTACTTC. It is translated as CASSESEGASYEQYF.

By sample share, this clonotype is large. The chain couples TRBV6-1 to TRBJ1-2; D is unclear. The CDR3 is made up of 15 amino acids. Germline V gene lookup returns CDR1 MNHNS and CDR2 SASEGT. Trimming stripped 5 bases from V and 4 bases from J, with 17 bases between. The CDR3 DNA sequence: TGTGCCAGCAGTCCAACCGGGTTGCGGAGCTATGGCTACACCTTC. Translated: CASSPTGLRSYGYTF.

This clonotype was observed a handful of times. The CDR3 spells CASSYSGRVGWNNEQFF. The CDR3 bases are TGTGCCAGCAGTTACTCCGGCCGGGTGGGCTGGAACAATGAGCAGTTCTTC. The chain couples TRBV6-5 to TRBJ2-1, with D unclear. Looked up from germline, CDR1 is MNHEY and CDR2 is SVGAGI. This CDR3 region has 17 residues. The V and J ends lost 0 bases and 5 bases respectively, with 17 bases between them.

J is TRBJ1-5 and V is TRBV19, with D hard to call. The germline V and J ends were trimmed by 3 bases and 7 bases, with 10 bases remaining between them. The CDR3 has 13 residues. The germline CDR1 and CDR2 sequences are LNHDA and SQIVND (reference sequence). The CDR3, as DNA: TGTGCCAGTAGTATGGATTTCATCCAGCCCCAGCATTTT. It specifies CASSMDFIQPQHF.

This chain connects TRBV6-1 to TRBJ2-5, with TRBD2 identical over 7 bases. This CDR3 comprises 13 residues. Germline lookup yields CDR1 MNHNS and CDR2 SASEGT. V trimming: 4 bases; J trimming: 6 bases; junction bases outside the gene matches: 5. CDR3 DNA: TGTGCCAGCAGTGCAACTAGCGTGCAGACCCAGTACTTC. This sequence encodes CASSATSVQTQYF.

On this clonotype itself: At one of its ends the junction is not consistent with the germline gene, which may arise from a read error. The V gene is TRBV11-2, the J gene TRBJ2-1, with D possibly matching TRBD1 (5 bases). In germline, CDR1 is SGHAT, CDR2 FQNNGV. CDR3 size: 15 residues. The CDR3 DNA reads TGTGCCAGCAGCTTAGGGGGCAGGTCCTTCAATGAGCAGTTCTTC. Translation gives CASSLGGRSFNEQFF.

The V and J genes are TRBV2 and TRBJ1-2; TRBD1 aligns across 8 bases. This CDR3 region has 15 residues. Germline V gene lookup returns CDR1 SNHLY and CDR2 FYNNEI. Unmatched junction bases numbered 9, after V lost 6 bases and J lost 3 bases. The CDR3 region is CASSAIGTGHYGYTF. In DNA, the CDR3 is TGTGCCAGCAGCGCCATAGGGACAGGCCACTATGGCTACACCTTC.

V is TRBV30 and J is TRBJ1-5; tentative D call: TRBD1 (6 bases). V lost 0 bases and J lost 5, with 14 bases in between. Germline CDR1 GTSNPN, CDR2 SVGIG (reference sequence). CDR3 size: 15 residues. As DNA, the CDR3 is TGTGCCTGGAGTGTTGGCAGGGGCCTTGATCAGCCCCAGCATTTT. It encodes CAWSVGRGLDQPQHF.

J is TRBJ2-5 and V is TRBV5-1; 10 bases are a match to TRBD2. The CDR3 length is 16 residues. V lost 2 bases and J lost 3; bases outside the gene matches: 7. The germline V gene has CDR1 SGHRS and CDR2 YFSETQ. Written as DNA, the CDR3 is TGCGCCAGCAGCTTTATAAGTGGACTAGCGGAAGAGACCCAGTACTTC. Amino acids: CASSFISGLAEETQYF.

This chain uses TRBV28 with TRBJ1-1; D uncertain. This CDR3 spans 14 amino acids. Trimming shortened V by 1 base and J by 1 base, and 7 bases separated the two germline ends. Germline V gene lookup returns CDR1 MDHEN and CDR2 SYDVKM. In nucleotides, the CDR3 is TGTGCCAGCAGTTTATTTTACAGGAACACTGAAGCTTTCTTT. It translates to CASSLFYRNTEAFF.

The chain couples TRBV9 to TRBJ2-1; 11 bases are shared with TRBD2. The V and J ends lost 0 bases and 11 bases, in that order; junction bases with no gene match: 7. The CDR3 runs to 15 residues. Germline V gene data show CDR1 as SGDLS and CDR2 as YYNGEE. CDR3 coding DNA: TGTGCCAGCAGCGTAGACCCTAGCGGGAGGATCAAGCAGTTCTTC. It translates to CASSVDPSGRIKQFF. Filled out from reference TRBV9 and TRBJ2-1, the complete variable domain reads DSGVTQTPKHLITATGQRVTLRCSPRSGDLSVYWYQQSLDQGLQFLIQYYNGEERAKGNILERFSAQQFPDLHSELNLSSLELGDSALYFCASSVDPSGRIKQFFGPGTRLTVL.

As DNA, the CDR3 is TGTGCCAGCAGCACTCCTACGTACAGGGAAAACACCATATATTTT. It translates to CASSTPTYRENTIYF. The chain employs TRBV7-3 and TRBJ1-3; tentatively, D is TRBD1 (6 bases). The CDR3 sequence is 15 residues long. The V and J ends lost 5 bases and 6 bases respectively, with 17 bases between them. Germline CDR1 is SGHTA and CDR2 is FQGTGA. The full variable domain, rest sourced from reference TRBV7-3 and TRBJ1-3, is GAGVSQTPSNKVTEKGKYVELRCDPISGHTALYWYRQSLGQGPEFLIYFQGTGAADDSGLPNDRFFAVRPEGSVSTLKIQRTERGDSAVYLCASSTPTYRENTIYFGEGSWLTVV.

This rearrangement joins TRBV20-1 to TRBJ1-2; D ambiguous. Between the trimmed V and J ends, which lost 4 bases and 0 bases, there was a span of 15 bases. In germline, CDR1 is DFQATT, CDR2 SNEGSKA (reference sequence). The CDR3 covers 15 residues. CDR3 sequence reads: CSATKTRRTNYGYTF. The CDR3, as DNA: TGCAGTGCTACTAAAACGAGACGAACTAACTATGGCTACACCTTC.

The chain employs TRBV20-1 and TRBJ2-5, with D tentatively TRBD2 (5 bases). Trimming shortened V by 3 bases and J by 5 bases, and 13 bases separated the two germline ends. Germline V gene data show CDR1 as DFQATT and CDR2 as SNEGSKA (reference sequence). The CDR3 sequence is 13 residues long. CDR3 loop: CSASEGILETQYF. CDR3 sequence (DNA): TGCAGTGCTAGTGAGGGAATTTTGGAGACCCAGTACTTC.

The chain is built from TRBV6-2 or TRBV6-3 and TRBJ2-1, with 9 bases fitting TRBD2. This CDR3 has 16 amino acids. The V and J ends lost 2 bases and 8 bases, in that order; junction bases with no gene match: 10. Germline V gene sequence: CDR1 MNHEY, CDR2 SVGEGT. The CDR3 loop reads CASSYVASGIGDEQFF. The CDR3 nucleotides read TGTGCCAGCAGTTACGTGGCTAGCGGGATTGGCGATGAGCAGTTCTTC.

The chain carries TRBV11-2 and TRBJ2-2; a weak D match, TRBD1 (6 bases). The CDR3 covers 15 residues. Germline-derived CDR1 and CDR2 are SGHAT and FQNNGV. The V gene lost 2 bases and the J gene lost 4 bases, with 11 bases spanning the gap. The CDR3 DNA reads TGTGCCAGCAGCTTATCAGCAGGGGCCACCGGGGAGCTGTTTTTT. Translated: CASSLSAGATGELFF.

CDR3: CASSPTGVNQPQHF. CDR3 coding DNA: TGCGCCAGCAGCCCGACAGGGGTGAATCAGCCCCAGCATTTT. This chain connects TRBV4-1 to TRBJ1-5; the match to TRBD1 covers 8 bases. This CDR3 has 14 amino acids. Trimming at V came to 4 bases and at J to 4 bases, leaving 3 bases not matched to a gene. Germline CDR1 reads MGHRA; CDR2 reads YSYEKL.

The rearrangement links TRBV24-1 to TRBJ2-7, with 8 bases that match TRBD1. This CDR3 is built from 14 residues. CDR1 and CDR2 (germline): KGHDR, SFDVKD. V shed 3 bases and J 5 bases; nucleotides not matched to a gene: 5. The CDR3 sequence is CATSDIDRGHEQYF. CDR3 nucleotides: TGTGCCACCAGTGATATAGACAGGGGTCACGAGCAGTACTTC.

The CDR3 loop is CSARGAGGPPYEQYF. Here the CDR3 DNA reads TGCAGTGCTAGGGGGGCGGGAGGTCCCCCCTACGAGCAGTACTTC. The chain couples TRBV20-1 to TRBJ2-7; 8 bases fit TRBD2. Germline CDR1 DFQATT, CDR2 SNEGSKA (reference sequence). The CDR3 contains 15 residues. V lost 3 bases to trimming and J lost 2 bases; unmatched junction nucleotides: 9.

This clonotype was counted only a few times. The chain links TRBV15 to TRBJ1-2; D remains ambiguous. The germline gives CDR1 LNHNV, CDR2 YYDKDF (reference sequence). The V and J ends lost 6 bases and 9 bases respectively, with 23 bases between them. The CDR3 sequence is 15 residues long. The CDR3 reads CATSTRGRDPWSYTF. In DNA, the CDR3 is TGTGCCACCAGTACGCGAGGTAGGGATCCATGGAGCTACACCTTC.